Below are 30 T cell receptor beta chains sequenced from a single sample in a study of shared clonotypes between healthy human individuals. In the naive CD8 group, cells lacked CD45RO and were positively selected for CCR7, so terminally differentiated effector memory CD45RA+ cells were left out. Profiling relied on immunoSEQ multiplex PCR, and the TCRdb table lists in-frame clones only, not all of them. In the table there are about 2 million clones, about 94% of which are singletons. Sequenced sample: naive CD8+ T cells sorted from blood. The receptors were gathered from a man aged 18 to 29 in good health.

In nucleotides, the CDR3 is TGTGCCAGCAGGACGACCGACAGGGCTGGGGCCAACGTCCTGACTTTC. Translation: CASRTTDRAGANVLTF. The chain has TRBV5-4 and TRBJ2-6; 7 positions match TRBD1. V trimming: 5 bases; J trimming: 2 bases; junction bases outside the gene matches: 7. Germline V gene lookup returns CDR1 SGHNT and CDR2 YYREEE (reference sequence). The CDR3 is made up of 16 amino acids.

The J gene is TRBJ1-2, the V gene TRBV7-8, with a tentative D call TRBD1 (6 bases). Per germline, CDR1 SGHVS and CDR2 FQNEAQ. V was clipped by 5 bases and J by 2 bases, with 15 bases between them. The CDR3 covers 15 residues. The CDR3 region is CASSPRTDSNYGYTF. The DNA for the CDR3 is TGTGCCAGCAGCCCGAGGACAGACTCGAACTATGGCTACACCTTC. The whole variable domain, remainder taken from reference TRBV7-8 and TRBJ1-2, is GAGVSQSPRYKVAKRGQDVALRCDPISGHVSLFWYQQALGQGPEFLTYFQNEAQLDKSGLPSDRFFAERPEGSVSTLKIQRTQQEDSAVYLCASSPRTDSNYGYTFGSGTRLTVV.

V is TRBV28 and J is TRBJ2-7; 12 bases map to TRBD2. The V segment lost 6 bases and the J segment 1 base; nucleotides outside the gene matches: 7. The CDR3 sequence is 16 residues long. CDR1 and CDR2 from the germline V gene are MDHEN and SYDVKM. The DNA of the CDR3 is TGTGCCAGCAGCAGTACCGGGACTAGCGGGTCCTACGAGCAGTACTTC. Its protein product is CASSSTGTSGSYEQYF.

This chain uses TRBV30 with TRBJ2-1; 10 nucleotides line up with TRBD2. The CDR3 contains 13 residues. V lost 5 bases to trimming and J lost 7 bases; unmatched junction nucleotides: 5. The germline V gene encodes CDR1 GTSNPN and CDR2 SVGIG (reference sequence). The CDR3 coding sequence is TGTGCCTGGCGTCTAGCGGGAGCGAATGAGCAGTTCTTC. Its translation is CAWRLAGANEQFF.

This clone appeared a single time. The CDR3 region has the DNA TGTGCCAGTGGGGCAGGGTTCTCCTACGAGCAGTACTTC. It is translated as CASGAGFSYEQYF. The chain combines TRBV27 with TRBJ2-7, with D maybe TRBD1 (5 bases). Between the trimmed V and J ends, which lost 9 bases and 0 bases, there was a span of 12 bases. This CDR3 spans 13 amino acids. Germline lookup yields CDR1 MNHEY and CDR2 SMNVEV (reference sequence).

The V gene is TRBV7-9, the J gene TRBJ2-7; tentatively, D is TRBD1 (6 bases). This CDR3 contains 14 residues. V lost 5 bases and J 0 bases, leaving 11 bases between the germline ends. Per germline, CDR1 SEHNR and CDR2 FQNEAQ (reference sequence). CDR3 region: CASSTDRHSYEQYF. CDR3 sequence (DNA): TGTGCCAGCAGCACCGACAGGCACTCCTACGAGCAGTACTTC.

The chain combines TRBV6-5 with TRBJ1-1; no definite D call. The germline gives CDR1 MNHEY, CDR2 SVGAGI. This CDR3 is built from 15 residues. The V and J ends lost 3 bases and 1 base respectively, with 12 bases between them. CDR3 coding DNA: TGTGCCAGCAGTTATACGGTCATCTCGAACACTGAAGCTTTCTTT. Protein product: CASSYTVISNTEAFF.

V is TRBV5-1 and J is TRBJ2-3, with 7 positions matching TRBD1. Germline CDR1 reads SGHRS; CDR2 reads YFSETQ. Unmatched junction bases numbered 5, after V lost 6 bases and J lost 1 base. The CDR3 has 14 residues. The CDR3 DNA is TGCGCCAGCATGACAGGGTACGGCACAGATACGCAGTATTTT. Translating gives CASMTGYGTDTQYF.

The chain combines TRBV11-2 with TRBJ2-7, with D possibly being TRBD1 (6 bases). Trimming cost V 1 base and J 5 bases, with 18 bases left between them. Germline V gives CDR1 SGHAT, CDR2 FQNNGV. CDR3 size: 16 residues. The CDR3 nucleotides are TGTGCCAGCAGCTTAGTAGGACAGTCAGAAATGGACGAGCAGTACTTC. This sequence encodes CASSLVGQSEMDEQYF. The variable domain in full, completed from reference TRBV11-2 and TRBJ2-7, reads EAGVAQSPRYKIIEKRQSVAFWCNPISGHATLYWYQQILGQGPKLLIQFQNNGVVDDSQLPKDRFSAERLKGVDSTLKIQPAKLEDSAVYLCASSLVGQSEMDEQYFGPGTRLTVT.

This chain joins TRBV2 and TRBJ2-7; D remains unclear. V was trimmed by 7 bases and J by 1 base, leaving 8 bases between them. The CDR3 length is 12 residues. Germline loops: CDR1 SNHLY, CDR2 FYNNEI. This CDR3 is CASIALSYEQYF. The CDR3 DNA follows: TGTGCCAGCATCGCCCTATCCTACGAGCAGTACTTC. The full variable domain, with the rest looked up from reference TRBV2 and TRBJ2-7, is EPEVTQTPSHQVTQMGQEVILRCVPISNHLYFYWYRQILGQKVEFLVSFYNNEISEKSEIFDDQFSVERPDGSNFTLKIRSTKLEDSAMYFCASIALSYEQYFGPGTRLTVT.

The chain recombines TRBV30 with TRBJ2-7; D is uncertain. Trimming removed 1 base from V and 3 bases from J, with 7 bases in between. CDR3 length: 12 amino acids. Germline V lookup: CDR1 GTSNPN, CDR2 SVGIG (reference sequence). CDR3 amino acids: CAWSGIGYEQYF. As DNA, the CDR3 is TGTGCCTGGAGTGGTATAGGCTACGAGCAGTACTTC.

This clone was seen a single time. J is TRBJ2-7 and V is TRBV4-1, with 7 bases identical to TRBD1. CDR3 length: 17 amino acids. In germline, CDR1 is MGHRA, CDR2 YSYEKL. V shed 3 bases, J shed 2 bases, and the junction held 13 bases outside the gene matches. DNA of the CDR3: TGCGCCAGCAGCCAGAACCCCCCCGGGACAGTGGCCTACGAGCAGTACTTC. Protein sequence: CASSQNPPGTVAYEQYF.

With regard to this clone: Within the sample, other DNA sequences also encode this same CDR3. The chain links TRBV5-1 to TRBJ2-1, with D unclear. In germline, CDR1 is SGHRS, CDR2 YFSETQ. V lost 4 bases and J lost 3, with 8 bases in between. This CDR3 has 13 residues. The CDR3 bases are TGCGCCAGCAGCCTCGGCGGCTACAATGAGCAGTTCTTC. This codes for CASSLGGYNEQFF.

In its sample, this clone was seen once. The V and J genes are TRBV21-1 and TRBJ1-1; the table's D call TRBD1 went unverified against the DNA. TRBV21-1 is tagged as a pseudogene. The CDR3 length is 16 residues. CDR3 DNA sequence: TGTGCCAGCAGCAAAGTGACCAGGGGGCGCAGAACTGAAGCTTTCTTT. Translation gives CASSKVTRGRRTEAFF.

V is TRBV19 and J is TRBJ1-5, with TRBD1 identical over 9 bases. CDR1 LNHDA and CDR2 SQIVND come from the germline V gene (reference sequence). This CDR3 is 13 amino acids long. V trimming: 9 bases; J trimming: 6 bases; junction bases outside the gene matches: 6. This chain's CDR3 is CASLGQGSQPQHF. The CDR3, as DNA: TGTGCCAGCCTCGGACAGGGGAGTCAGCCCCAGCATTTT.

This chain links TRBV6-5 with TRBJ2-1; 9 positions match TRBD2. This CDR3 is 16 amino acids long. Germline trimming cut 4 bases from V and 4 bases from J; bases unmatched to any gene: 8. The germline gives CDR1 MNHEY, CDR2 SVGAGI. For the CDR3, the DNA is TGTGCCAGCAGTTGGTTGGAGACTAGCGGTTACAATGAGCAGTTCTTC. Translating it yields CASSWLETSGYNEQFF.

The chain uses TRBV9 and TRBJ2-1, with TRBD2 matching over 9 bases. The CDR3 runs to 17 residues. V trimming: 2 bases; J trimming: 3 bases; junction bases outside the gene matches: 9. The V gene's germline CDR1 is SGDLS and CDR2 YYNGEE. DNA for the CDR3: TGTGCCAGCAGCGTGGAGCCAATAGCGGGGGTCTACAATGAGCAGTTCTTC. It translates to CASSVEPIAGVYNEQFF.

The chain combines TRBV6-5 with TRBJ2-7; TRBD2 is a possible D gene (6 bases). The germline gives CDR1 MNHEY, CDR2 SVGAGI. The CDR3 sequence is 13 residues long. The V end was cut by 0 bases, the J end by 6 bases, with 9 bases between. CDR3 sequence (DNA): TGTGCCAGCAGTTACTCGGAGGGGATCGAGCAGTACTTC. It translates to CASSYSEGIEQYF.

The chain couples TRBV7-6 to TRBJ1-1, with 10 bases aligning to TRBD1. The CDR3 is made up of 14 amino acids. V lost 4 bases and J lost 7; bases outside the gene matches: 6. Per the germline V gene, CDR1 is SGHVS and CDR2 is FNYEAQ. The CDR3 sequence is CASSSPGTGDEAFF. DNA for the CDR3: TGTGCCAGCAGCTCCCCCGGGACAGGGGATGAAGCTTTCTTT.

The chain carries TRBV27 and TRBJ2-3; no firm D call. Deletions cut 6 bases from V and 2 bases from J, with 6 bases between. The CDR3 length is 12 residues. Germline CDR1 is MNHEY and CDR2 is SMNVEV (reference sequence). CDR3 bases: TGTGCCAGCAGGGATTTCACAGATACGCAGTATTTT. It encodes CASRDFTDTQYF.

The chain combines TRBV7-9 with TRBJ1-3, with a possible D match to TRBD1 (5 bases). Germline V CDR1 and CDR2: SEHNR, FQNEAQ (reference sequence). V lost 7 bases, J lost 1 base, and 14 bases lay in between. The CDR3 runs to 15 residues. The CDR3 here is CASTYPRDSGNTIYF. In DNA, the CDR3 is TGTGCCAGCACCTACCCCAGGGATTCTGGAAACACCATATATTTT.

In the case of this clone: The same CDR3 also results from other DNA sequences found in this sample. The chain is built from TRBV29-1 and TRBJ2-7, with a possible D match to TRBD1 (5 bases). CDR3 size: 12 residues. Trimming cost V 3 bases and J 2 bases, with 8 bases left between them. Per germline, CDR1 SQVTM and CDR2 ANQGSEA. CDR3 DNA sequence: TGCAGCGTTGAGTCAGGGACCTACGAGCAGTACTTC. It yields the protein CSVESGTYEQYF.

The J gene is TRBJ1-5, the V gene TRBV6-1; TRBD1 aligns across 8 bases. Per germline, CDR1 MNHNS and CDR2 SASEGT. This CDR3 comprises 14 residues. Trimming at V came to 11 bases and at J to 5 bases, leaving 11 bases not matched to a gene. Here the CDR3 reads CAVELDRAYQPQHF. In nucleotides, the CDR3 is TGTGCCGTAGAATTGGACAGGGCTTATCAGCCCCAGCATTTT.

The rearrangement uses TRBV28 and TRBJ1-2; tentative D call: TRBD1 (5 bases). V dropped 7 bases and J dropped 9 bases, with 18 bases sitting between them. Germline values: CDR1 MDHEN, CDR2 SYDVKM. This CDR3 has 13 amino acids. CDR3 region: CASNAGDSMRYTF. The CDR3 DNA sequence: TGTGCCAGCAACGCGGGGGACTCTATGCGCTACACCTTC.

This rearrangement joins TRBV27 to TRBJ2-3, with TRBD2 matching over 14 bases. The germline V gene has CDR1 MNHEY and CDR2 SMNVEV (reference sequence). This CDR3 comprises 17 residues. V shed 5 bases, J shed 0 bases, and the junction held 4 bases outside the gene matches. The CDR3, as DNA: TGTGCCAGCAGTCCCAGACTAGCGGGAGGGAGCACAGATACGCAGTATTTT. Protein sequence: CASSPRLAGGSTDTQYF.

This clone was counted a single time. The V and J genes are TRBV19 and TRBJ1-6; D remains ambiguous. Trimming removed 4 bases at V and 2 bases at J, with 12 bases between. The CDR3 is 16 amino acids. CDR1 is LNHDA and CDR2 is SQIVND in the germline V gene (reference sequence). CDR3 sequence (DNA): TGTGCCAGTAGTACCGACGAGGACGCCTATAATTCACCCCTCCACTTT. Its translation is CASSTDEDAYNSPLHF.

CDR3 coding DNA: TGTGCCAGCAGCCCGGACAGGCGGGGTGACTACGAGCAGTACTTC. Its protein is CASSPDRRGDYEQYF. V and J are TRBV5-4 and TRBJ2-7; D might be TRBD1 (7 bases). The CDR3 length is 15 residues. CDR1 is SGHNT, CDR2 YYREEE, per germline (reference sequence). Trimming stripped 4 bases from V and 3 bases from J, with 17 bases between.

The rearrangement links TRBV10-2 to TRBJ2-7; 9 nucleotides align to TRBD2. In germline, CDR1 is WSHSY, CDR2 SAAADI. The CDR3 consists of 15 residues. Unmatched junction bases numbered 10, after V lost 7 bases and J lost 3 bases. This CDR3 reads CASIETSGPLYEQYF. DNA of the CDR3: TGCGCCAGCATCGAGACTAGCGGCCCCCTCTACGAGCAGTACTTC.

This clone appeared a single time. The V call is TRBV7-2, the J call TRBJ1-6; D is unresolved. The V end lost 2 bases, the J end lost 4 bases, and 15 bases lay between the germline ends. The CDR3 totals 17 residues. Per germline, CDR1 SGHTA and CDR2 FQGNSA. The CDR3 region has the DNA TGTGCCAGCAGCTTAACGGCGGCCGGCTCTTATAATTCACCCCTCCACTTT. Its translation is CASSLTAAGSYNSPLHF.

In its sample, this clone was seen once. In DNA, the CDR3 is TGCGCCAGCAGCCAAGGAGCGGACGGAGGCTCTGGAAACACCATATATTTT. This sequence encodes CASSQGADGGSGNTIYF. The genes are TRBV4-1 and TRBJ1-3; D call uncertain. Germline CDR1 is MGHRA and CDR2 is YSYEKL. V dropped 1 base and J dropped 0 bases, with 13 bases sitting between them. The CDR3 sequence is 17 residues long.